The rows below give T cell receptor beta chains drawn from one sample of a study of blood T cells in healthy people across ages. TCRdb recomputed calls from the 5' RACE reads with MiXCR, one row per CDR3 protein. Of about 720,000 distinct CDR3 sequences listed, about 20% were seen once; the top ten hold roughly a fifth. The sequencing sample was made of blood. Source of these receptors: a man aged 65 to 85 in good health. The CDR3 runs from the conserved cysteine through the conserved F or W. Each record gives: J gene, D gene, clone size, V gene, CDR3 DNA, CDR3 protein. A D gene is named only where the DNA matches it firmly. For some rows the clone size is stated as once, few or many, or as a class when expanded; others skip it.

J: TRBJ2-1
D: .
size: few
V: TRBV12-3/TRBV12-4
DNA: TGTGCCAGCAGTTTGAGAAGGGACGGGTACAATGAGCAGTTCTTC
CDR3: CASSLRRDGYNEQFF

J: TRBJ2-3
D: .
size: .
V: TRBV24-1
DNA: TGTGCCGCCAGTGATTCAGCGGTCTCTACGGCGTATTTT
CDR3: CAASDSAVSTAYF

J: TRBJ2-1
D: TRBD2
size: many
V: TRBV7-2
DNA: TGTGCCAGCAGCTTAGATCTTAGCGGGAGGGTAAATGAGCAGTTCTTC
CDR3: CASSLDLSGRVNEQFF

J: TRBJ1-1
D: .
size: few
V: TRBV7-6
DNA: TGTGCCAGCAGCTCCCTAAGCAGGACTGAAGCTTTCTTT
CDR3: CASSSLSRTEAFF

J: TRBJ1-1
D: .
size: many
V: TRBV3-1
DNA: TGTGCCAGCAGCACCCGAGGTGGGGACACTGAAGCTTTCTTT
CDR3: CASSTRGGDTEAFF

J: TRBJ2-7
D: .
size: .
V: TRBV11-2
DNA: TGTGCCAGCAGCTTAGAGCGGTTCTCGGCCGAGCAGTACTTC
CDR3: CASSLERFSAEQYF

J: TRBJ1-3
D: .
size: few
V: TRBV12-3/TRBV12-4
DNA: TGTGCCAGCAGTTTGAGCACCATATATTTT
CDR3: CASSLSTIYF

J: TRBJ2-1
D: TRBD2
size: .
V: TRBV20-1
DNA: TGCAGTGCCATGGAATCCGGGACTAGCGGATTCTACTCCTACAATGAGCAGTTCTTC
CDR3: CSAMESGTSGFYSYNEQFF

J: TRBJ2-1
D: .
size: .
V: TRBV12-3/TRBV12-4
DNA: TGTGCCAGCAGCTTGGATGACTACCCCAATGAGCAGTTCTTC
CDR3: CASSLDDYPNEQFF

J: TRBJ1-1
D: .
size: many
V: TRBV3-1
DNA: TGTGCCAGCAGCCCGAGGGTGATGAACACTGAAGCTTTCTTT
CDR3: CASSPRVMNTEAFF

J: TRBJ1-1
D: .
size: .
V: TRBV9
DNA: TGTGCCAGCAGCCCCGGGCAGTTTCAGGACTTTATGAACACTGAAGCTTTCTTT
CDR3: CASSPGQFQDFMNTEAFF

J: TRBJ2-3
D: .
size: .
V: TRBV14
DNA: TGTGCCAGCAGCCAAGAGCAACTTGGAGATACGCAGTATTTT
CDR3: CASSQEQLGDTQYF

J: TRBJ1-5
D: .
size: few
V: TRBV20-1
DNA: TGCAGTGCTAGTAGGGCGGTTAGCAATCAGCCCCAGCATTTT
CDR3: CSASRAVSNQPQHF

J: TRBJ2-1
D: TRBD2
size: many
V: TRBV12-3/TRBV12-4
DNA: TGTGCCAGCAGTCCGGCGGGGGGGTTTGATGAGCAGTTCTTC
CDR3: CASSPAGGFDEQFF

J: TRBJ2-1
D: .
size: few
V: TRBV13
DNA: TGTGCCAGCAGCTTAGTCCCGGAGACCTACAATGAGCAGTTCTTC
CDR3: CASSLVPETYNEQFF

J: TRBJ1-1
D: .
size: few
V: TRBV12-3/TRBV12-4
DNA: TGTGCCAGCAGTTTGGGCCCCTGGGGAGCTTTCTTT
CDR3: CASSLGPWGAFF

J: TRBJ1-1
D: .
size: .
V: TRBV14
DNA: TGTGCCAGCAGCCCGATCCACGGTTTGAACACTGAAGCTTTCTTT
CDR3: CASSPIHGLNTEAFF

J: TRBJ2-3
D: .
size: many
V: TRBV27
DNA: TGTGCCAGCAGTTTCAGTAGCGGCACAGATACGCAGTATTTT
CDR3: CASSFSSGTDTQYF

J: TRBJ2-1
D: .
size: .
V: TRBV30
DNA: TGTGCCTGGAGTGTTAACTCCTACAATGAGCAGTTCTTC
CDR3: CAWSVNSYNEQFF

J: TRBJ2-7
D: .
size: .
V: TRBV5-1
DNA: TGCGCCAGCAGCTGGGGTCGCGTGGAAGACGAGCAGTACTTC
CDR3: CASSWGRVEDEQYF

J: TRBJ2-3
D: .
size: few
V: TRBV5-6
DNA: TGTGCCAGCAGCCGCCCGGGGAGCACAGATACGCAGTATTTT
CDR3: CASSRPGSTDTQYF

J: TRBJ2-3
D: TRBD2
size: few
V: TRBV28
DNA: TGTGCCAGCAGTTTACCACTAGCGGGCACAGATACGCAGTATTTT
CDR3: CASSLPLAGTDTQYF

J: TRBJ2-3
D: TRBD2
size: .
V: TRBV5-1
DNA: TGCGCCAGCAGTAGGGGACTAGCGGGGGAGCTCACAGATACGCAGTATTTT
CDR3: CASSRGLAGELTDTQYF

J: TRBJ2-5
D: .
size: .
V: TRBV5-5
DNA: TGTGCCAGCAGCTTGGTACTCGGCCAAGAGACCCAGTACTTC
CDR3: CASSLVLGQETQYF

J: TRBJ2-1
D: .
size: few
V: TRBV6-1
DNA: TGTGCCAGCAGAATGGACTACTACAATGAGCAGTTCTTC
CDR3: CASRMDYYNEQFF

J: TRBJ1-2
D: TRBD1
size: few
V: TRBV5-1
DNA: TGCGCCAGCAGCTCCCAACTCCGGACAGGGGGCCGTGGCTACACCTTC
CDR3: CASSSQLRTGGRGYTF

J: TRBJ2-7
D: TRBD1
size: .
V: TRBV7-9
DNA: TGTGCCAGCAGCAATCCGGGACAGACGTCTTACGAGCAGTACTTC
CDR3: CASSNPGQTSYEQYF

J: TRBJ1-2
D: .
size: few
V: TRBV12-3/TRBV12-4
DNA: TGTGCCAGCAGTTTATTGGGCCCGAGAGGCAACTATGGCTACACCTTC
CDR3: CASSLLGPRGNYGYTF

J: TRBJ1-4
D: TRBD1
size: many
V: TRBV5-1
DNA: TGCGCCAGCAGCCCGACAGGGGTAAGGGAAAAACTGTTTTTT
CDR3: CASSPTGVREKLFF

J: TRBJ1-5
D: .
size: few
V: TRBV7-2
DNA: TGTGCCAGCAGCTCCGGGGTAGTCGGGGGCAATCAGCCCCAGCATTTT
CDR3: CASSSGVVGGNQPQHF

J: TRBJ2-1
D: .
size: few
V: TRBV24-1
DNA: TGTGCCACCCAATCGTCCGGATTCAATGAGCAGTTCTTC
CDR3: CATQSSGFNEQFF

J: TRBJ2-5
D: TRBD1
size: many
V: TRBV20-1
DNA: TGCAGTGCTAGAGTAATAGGGGACAGCTGGGAGCAGTACTTC
CDR3: CSARVIGDSWEQYF

J: TRBJ1-5
D: .
size: few
V: TRBV6-5
DNA: TGTGCCAGCAGTATACAGTATAGCAATCAGCCCCAGCATTTT
CDR3: CASSIQYSNQPQHF

J: TRBJ1-5
D: .
size: few
V: TRBV2
DNA: TGTGCCAGCAGTGAGGGGGCGAGCAATCAGCCCCAGCATTTT
CDR3: CASSEGASNQPQHF

J: TRBJ2-7
D: TRBD2
size: many
V: TRBV5-5
DNA: TGTGCCAGCAGCTGGGGGGGCTACGAGCAGTACTTC
CDR3: CASSWGGYEQYF

J: TRBJ1-6
D: .
size: few
V: TRBV20-1
DNA: TGCAGTGCTAGAGTAACCGGCAGCTCCTATAATTCACCCCTCCACTTT
CDR3: CSARVTGSSYNSPLHF

J: TRBJ2-7
D: .
size: .
V: TRBV16
DNA: TGTGCCAGCAGCCCCCCTTTTAACTCCTACGAGCAGTACTTC
CDR3: CASSPPFNSYEQYF

J: TRBJ1-5
D: .
size: few
V: TRBV7-8
DNA: TGTGCCAGCAGCTTATTGGCGTACAGCAATCAGCCCCAGCATTTT
CDR3: CASSLLAYSNQPQHF

J: TRBJ1-1
D: .
size: few
V: TRBV7-9
DNA: TGTGCCAGCAGCTCAATGGGCCTCCAAGGGACTGAAGCTTTCTTT
CDR3: CASSSMGLQGTEAFF

J: TRBJ2-2
D: .
size: .
V: TRBV11-2
DNA: TGTGCCAGCAGCTTAAGAGGCTCAGCGAACACCGGGGAGCTGTTTTTT
CDR3: CASSLRGSANTGELFF

J: TRBJ1-3
D: .
size: few
V: TRBV5-1
DNA: TGCGCCAGCAGCCCGGCCCAGGGCTCTGGAAACACCATATATTTT
CDR3: CASSPAQGSGNTIYF

J: TRBJ1-3
D: .
size: .
V: TRBV7-2
DNA: TGTGCCAGCAGCTTCAAGGGTTCCGGAAACACCATATATTTT
CDR3: CASSFKGSGNTIYF

J: TRBJ2-3
D: .
size: few
V: TRBV6-5
DNA: TGTGCCAGCAGTTACTATTCCTCGGGTACGCAGTATTTT
CDR3: CASSYYSSGTQYF

J: TRBJ1-6
D: TRBD1
size: .
V: TRBV6-5
DNA: TGTGCCAGCAGTCCCGACAGGGGGTTGGACTCCTATAATTCACCCCTCCACTTT
CDR3: CASSPDRGLDSYNSPLHF

J: TRBJ2-7
D: .
size: .
V: TRBV5-1
DNA: TGCGCCAGCAGCTTTATCCTTGGCAGTGACTACGAGCAGTACTTC
CDR3: CASSFILGSDYEQYF

J: TRBJ2-7
D: .
size: many
V: TRBV27
DNA: TGTGCCAGTAGAAGGCTAGCCACCTACGAGCAGTACTTC
CDR3: CASRRLATYEQYF

J: TRBJ1-2
D: .
size: .
V: TRBV7-9
DNA: TGTGCCAGCAGACCTCAGGGCACATCGTTTGGCTACACCTTC
CDR3: CASRPQGTSFGYTF

J: TRBJ2-4
D: .
size: few
V: TRBV20-1
DNA: TGCAGTGCTAGCGGGCCAGGGCAAAACATTCAGTACTTC
CDR3: CSASGPGQNIQYF

J: TRBJ2-1
D: .
size: .
V: TRBV20-1
DNA: TGCAGTGCGATTCGAGGGGGGGCTAGGAATGAGCAGTTCTTC
CDR3: CSAIRGGARNEQFF